This TCR beta chain was captured in a study of tumor and adjacent non-tumor tissue in lung cancer. Study as a whole: Aged about 31 to 80 years, patients included about 11 men and 4 or 5 women with stage I to III disease.

Notes on this clonotype: Being one base from a much bigger clone, this may be a read error.

TCRbeta libraries were built with three rounds of nested PCR, modified from ARM-PCR. TCRdb itself ran the multiplex PCR reads through MiXCR, one entry per CDR3 protein. The sample has about 79,000 distinct CDR3 sequences, over 55% seen once. RNA was extracted from bulk tissue without any cell sorting. The sequence derives from a woman between 40 and 55 years old with non-small cell lung cancer. Sequencing was done on a sample of lung tumor tissue.

The CDR3 DNA sequence: TGTGCCAGCAGCCAAGGGGGGGCCACCTACGAGCAGTGCTTC. Translation: CASSQGGATYEQCF. The chain recombines TRBV7-9 with TRBJ2-7; tentative D call: TRBD2 (7 bases). Germline assignment: CDR1 SEHNR and CDR2 FQNEAQ (reference sequence). CDR3 length: 14 residues.